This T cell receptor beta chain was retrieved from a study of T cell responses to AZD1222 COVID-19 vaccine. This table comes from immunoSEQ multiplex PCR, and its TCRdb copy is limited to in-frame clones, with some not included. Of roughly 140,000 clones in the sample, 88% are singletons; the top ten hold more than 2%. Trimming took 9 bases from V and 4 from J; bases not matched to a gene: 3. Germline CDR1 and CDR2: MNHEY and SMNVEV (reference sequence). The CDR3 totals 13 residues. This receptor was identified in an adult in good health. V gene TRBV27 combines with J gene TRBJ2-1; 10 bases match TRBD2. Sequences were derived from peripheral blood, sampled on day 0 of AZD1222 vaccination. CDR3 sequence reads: CASGTSVYNEQFF. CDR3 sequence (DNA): TGTGCCAGTGGGACTAGCGTTTACAATGAGCAGTTCTTC.